One and the same sample provided the 11 T cell receptor beta chains below, sequenced in a study of blood T cell repertoires in COVID-19. Generated by immunoSEQ multiplex PCR, the TCRdb table keeps only in-frame clones and is missing some. The sample lists tens of thousands of clones, roughly 80% occurring once. The sample consisted of peripheral blood. These receptors all come from a woman aged 60-75 years with acute or convalescent COVID-19.

V gene TRBV19 combines with J gene TRBJ1-5, with D possibly TRBD1 on 6 matching bases. Germline V gives CDR1 LNHDA, CDR2 SQIVND (reference sequence). CDR3 length: 14 residues. Trimming cost V 9 bases and J 11 bases, with 23 bases left between them. The CDR3 spells CARAGGPPESAQHF. CDR3 in DNA: TGTGCCAGGGCCGGGGGGCCCCCTGAATCAGCCCAGCATTTT. The whole variable domain, remainder taken from reference TRBV19 and TRBJ1-5, is DGGITQSPKYLFRKEGQNVTLSCEQNLNHDAMYWYRQDPGQGLRLIYYSQIVNDFQKGDIAEGYSVSREKKESFPLTVTSAQKNPTAFYLCARAGGPPESAQHFGDGTRLSIL.

This clone was detected once. The chain recombines TRBV15 with TRBJ2-5; 12 nucleotides agree with TRBD2. The germline gives CDR1 LNHNV, CDR2 YYDKDF (reference sequence). The CDR3 totals 17 residues. The trim removed 0 bases at V and 5 bases at J, leaving 7 bases unmatched. The CDR3 here is CATSRELLAGGGETQYF. Here the CDR3 DNA reads TGTGCCACCAGCAGAGAACTACTAGCGGGGGGAGGGGAGACCCAGTACTTC.

This clone was observed once. The V gene is TRBV19, the J gene TRBJ2-4; TRBD1 matches at 7 bases. The trim removed 8 bases at V and 14 bases at J, leaving 15 bases unmatched. The CDR3 contains 13 residues. Germline lookup yields CDR1 LNHDA and CDR2 SQIVND (reference sequence). The CDR3 sequence: CASGTGVGEKKYF. CDR3 nucleotide sequence: TGTGCCAGTGGTACAGGGGTCGGAGAAAAAAAGTACTTC.

This sequence joins TRBV6-5 and TRBJ2-2, with D possibly being TRBD1 (5 bases). The germline V gene has CDR1 MNHEY and CDR2 SVGAGI. The CDR3 runs to 13 residues. With 7 bases removed from V and 6 bases from J, the gap between germline ends came to 12 bases. CDR3 amino acids: CASTVGVAGELFF. CDR3 sequence (DNA): TGTGCCAGCACAGTAGGGGTAGCCGGGGAGCTGTTTTTT.

The count of this clone is one. This chain joins TRBV10-1 and TRBJ1-1, with D perhaps TRBD1 (5 bases). Between the trimmed V and J ends, which lost 2 bases and 4 bases, there was a span of 8 bases. CDR1 is WNHNN, CDR2 SYGVQD, per germline (reference sequence). The CDR3 loop spans 13 amino acids. The CDR3 nucleotides read TGCGCCAGCAGTGAGCGGGGGAGCACTGAAGCTTTCTTT. Translating gives CASSERGSTEAFF.

This clone showed up just once. The V and J genes are TRBV5-1 and TRBJ1-5, with 8 bases fitting TRBD1. Unmatched junction bases numbered 14, after V lost 4 bases and J lost 5 bases. In germline, CDR1 is SGHRS, CDR2 YFSETQ. This CDR3 is 17 amino acids long. The CDR3 reads CASSPGQGRGMDQPQHF. Written as DNA, the CDR3 is TGCGCCAGCAGCCCCGGACAGGGTAGAGGTATGGATCAGCCCCAGCATTTT.

This chain uses TRBV11-2 with TRBJ2-3; D unclear. The CDR3 runs 14 residues. V lost 0 bases and J lost 0, with 4 bases in between. CDR1 is SGHAT, CDR2 FQNNGV, per germline. Here the CDR3 DNA reads TGTGCCAGCAGCTTAGATCCTAGCACAGATACGCAGTATTTT. Protein product: CASSLDPSTDTQYF.

The chain is built from TRBV11-2 and TRBJ1-2; D remains ambiguous. The CDR3 has 11 residues. From germline, CDR1 is SGHAT and CDR2 FQNNGV. Trimming removed 7 bases at V and 5 bases at J, with 8 bases between. The CDR3 here is CASNEGYGYTF. The CDR3 DNA sequence: TGTGCCAGCAATGAGGGATATGGCTACACCTTC.

The V gene is TRBV4-3, the J gene TRBJ2-5; D is perhaps TRBD1 (5 bases). Trimming took off 4 bases at V and 5 bases at J, with 11 bases between the two ends. The CDR3 totals 13 residues. Germline V gives CDR1 LGHNA, CDR2 YSLEER. CDR3 coding DNA: TGCGCCAGCAGCCGGGGTCCAGGGGAGACCCAGTACTTC. Protein sequence: CASSRGPGETQYF.

The V gene is TRBV2, the J gene TRBJ1-5; D may be TRBD1 (5 bases). The CDR3 contains 15 residues. The V and J ends lost 8 bases and 4 bases respectively, with 18 bases between them. Germline assignment: CDR1 SNHLY and CDR2 FYNNEI. The CDR3 sequence: CASLGQSGGNQPQHF. CDR3 sequence (DNA): TGTGCCAGCTTGGGGCAGTCCGGGGGGAATCAGCCCCAGCATTTT.

The V call is TRBV10-1, the J call TRBJ2-5; 7 nucleotides align to TRBD1. CDR3 size: 14 residues. V lost 4 bases to trimming and J lost 5 bases; unmatched junction nucleotides: 7. CDR1 is WNHNN, CDR2 SYGVQD, per germline (reference sequence). In nucleotides, the CDR3 is TGCGCCAGCAGTGTTGACAGGGCGCATGAGACCCAGTACTTC. Translation gives CASSVDRAHETQYF.